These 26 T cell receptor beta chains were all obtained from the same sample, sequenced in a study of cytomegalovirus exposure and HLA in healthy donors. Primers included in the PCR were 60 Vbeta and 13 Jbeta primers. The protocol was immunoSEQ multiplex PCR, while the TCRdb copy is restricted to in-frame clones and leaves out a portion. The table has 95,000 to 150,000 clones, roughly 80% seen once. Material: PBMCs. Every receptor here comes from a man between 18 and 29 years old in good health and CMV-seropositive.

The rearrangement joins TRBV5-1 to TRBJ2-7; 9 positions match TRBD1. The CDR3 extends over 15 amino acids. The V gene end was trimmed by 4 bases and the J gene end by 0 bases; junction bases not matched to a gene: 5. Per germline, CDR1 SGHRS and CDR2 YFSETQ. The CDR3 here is CASSKQGASSYEQYF. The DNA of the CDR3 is TGCGCCAGCAGCAAACAGGGGGCGAGCTCCTACGAGCAGTACTTC.

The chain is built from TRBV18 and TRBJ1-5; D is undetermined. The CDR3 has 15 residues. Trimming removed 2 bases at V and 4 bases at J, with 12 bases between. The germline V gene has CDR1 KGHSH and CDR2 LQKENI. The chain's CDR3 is CASSPSLDVNQPQHF. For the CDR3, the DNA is TGTGCCAGCTCACCATCTCTAGACGTTAATCAGCCCCAGCATTTT.

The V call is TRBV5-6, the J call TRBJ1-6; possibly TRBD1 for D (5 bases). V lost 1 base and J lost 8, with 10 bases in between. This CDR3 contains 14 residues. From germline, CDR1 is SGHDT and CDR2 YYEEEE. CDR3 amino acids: CASSLRGFDSPLHF. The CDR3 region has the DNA TGTGCCAGCAGCTTGCGGGGGTTTGATTCACCCCTCCACTTT.

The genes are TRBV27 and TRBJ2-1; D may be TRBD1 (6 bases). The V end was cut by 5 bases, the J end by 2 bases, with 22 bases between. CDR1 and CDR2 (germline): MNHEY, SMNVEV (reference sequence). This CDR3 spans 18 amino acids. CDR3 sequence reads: CASSPRDMGFGAYNEQFF. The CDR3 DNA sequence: TGTGCCAGCAGTCCCCGGGACATGGGTTTTGGGGCCTACAATGAGCAGTTCTTC.

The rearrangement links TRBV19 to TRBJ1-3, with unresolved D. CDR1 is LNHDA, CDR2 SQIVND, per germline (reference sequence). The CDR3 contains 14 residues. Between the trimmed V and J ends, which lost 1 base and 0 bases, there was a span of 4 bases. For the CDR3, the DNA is TGTGCCAGTAGTATAGGTATCTCTGGAAACACCATATATTTT. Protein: CASSIGISGNTIYF.

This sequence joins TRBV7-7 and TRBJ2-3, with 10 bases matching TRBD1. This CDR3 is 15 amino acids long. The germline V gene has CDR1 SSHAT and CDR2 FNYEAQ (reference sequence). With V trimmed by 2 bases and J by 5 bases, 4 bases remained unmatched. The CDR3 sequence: CASSLTGTGEDTQYF. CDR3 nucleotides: TGTGCCAGCAGCTTAACCGGGACAGGGGAAGATACGCAGTATTTT.

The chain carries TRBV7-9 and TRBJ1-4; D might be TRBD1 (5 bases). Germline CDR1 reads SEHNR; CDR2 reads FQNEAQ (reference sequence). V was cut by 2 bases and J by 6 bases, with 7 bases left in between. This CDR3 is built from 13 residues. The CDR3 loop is CASSLQGYEKLFF. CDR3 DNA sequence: TGTGCCAGCAGCTTACAGGGTTATGAAAAACTGTTTTTT. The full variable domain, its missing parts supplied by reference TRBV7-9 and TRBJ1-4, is DTGVSQNPRHKITKRGQNVTFRCDPISEHNRLYWYRQTLGQGPEFLTYFQNEAQLEKSRLLSDRFSAERPKGSFSTLEIQRTEQGDSAMYLCASSLQGYEKLFFGSGTQLSVL.

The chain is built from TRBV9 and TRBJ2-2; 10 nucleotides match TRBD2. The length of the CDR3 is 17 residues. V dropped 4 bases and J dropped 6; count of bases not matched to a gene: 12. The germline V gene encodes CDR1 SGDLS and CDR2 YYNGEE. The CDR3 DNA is TGTGCCAGCAGCACAGCTAGCGGGAGAGGAGCCGCCGGGGAGCTGTTTTTT. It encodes CASSTASGRGAAGELFF.

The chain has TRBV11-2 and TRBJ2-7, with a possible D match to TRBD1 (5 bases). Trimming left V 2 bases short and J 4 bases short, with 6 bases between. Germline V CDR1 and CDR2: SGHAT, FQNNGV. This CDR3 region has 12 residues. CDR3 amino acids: CASSLRGYEQYF. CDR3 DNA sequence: TGTGCCAGCAGCTTAAGGGGATACGAGCAGTACTTC.

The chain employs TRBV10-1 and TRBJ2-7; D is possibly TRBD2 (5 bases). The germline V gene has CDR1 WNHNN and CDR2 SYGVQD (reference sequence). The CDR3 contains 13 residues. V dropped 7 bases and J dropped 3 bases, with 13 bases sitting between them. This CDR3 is CASNLAPIYEQYF. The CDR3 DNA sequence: TGCGCCAGCAATCTAGCTCCCATCTACGAGCAGTACTTC.

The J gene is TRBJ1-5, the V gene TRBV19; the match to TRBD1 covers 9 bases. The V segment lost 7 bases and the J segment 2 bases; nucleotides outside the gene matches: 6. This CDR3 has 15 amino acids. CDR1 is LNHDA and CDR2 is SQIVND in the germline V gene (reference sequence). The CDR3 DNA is TGTGCCAGTACCCCAGGACAGGGGCGCAATCAGCCCCAGCATTTT. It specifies CASTPGQGRNQPQHF. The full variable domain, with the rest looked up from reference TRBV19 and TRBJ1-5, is DGGITQSPKYLFRKEGQNVTLSCEQNLNHDAMYWYRQDPGQGLRLIYYSQIVNDFQKGDIAEGYSVSREKKESFPLTVTSAQKNPTAFYLCASTPGQGRNQPQHFGDGTRLSIL.

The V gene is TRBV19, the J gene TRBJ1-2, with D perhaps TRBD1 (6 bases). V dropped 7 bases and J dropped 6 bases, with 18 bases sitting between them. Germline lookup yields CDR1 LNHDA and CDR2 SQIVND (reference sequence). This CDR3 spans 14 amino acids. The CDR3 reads CASMLSGRGHGYTF. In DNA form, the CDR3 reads TGTGCCAGTATGCTGTCGGGCAGGGGCCATGGCTACACCTTC.

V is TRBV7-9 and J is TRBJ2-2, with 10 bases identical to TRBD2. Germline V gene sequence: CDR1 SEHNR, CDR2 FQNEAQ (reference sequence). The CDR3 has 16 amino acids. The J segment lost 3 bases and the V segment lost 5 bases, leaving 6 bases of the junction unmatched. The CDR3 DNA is TGTGCCAGCAGCACATCCGGGACTAGCGACACCGGGGAGCTGTTTTTT. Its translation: CASSTSGTSDTGELFF. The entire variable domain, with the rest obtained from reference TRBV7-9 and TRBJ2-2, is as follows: DTGVSQNPRHKITKRGQNVTFRCDPISEHNRLYWYRQTLGQGPEFLTYFQNEAQLEKSRLLSDRFSAERPKGSFSTLEIQRTEQGDSAMYLCASSTSGTSDTGELFFGEGSRLTVL.

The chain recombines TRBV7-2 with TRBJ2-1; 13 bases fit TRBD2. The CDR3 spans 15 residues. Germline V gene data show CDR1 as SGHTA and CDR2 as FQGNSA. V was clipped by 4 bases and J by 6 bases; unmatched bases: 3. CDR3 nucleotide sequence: TGTGCCAGCAGCTCGGGACTAGCGGGGCCCAATGAGCAGTTCTTC. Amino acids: CASSSGLAGPNEQFF.

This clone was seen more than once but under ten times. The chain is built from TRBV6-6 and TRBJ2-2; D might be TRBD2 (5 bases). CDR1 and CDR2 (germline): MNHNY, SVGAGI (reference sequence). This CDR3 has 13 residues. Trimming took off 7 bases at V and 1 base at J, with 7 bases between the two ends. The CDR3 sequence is CASTRGNTGELFF. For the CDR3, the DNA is TGTGCCAGCACCCGGGGGAACACCGGGGAGCTGTTTTTT.

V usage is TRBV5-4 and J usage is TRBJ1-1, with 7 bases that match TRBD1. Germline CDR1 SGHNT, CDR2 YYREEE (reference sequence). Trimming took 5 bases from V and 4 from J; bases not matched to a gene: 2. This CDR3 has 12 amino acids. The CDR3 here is CASRQGSTEAFF. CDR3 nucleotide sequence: TGTGCCAGCAGACAGGGGAGCACTGAAGCTTTCTTT.

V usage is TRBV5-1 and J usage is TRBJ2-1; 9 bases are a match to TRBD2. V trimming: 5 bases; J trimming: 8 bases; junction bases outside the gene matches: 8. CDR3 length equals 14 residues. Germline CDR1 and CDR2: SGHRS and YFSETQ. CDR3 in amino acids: CASSVVAGVDEQFF. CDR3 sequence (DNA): TGCGCCAGCAGTGTAGTAGCGGGAGTCGATGAGCAGTTCTTC.

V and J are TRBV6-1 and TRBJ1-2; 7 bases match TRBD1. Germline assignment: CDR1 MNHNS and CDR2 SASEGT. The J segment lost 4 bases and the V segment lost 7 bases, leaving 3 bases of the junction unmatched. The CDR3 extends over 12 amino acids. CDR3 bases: TGTGCCAGCAATTCAGGGGGCTATGGCTACACCTTC. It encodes CASNSGGYGYTF.

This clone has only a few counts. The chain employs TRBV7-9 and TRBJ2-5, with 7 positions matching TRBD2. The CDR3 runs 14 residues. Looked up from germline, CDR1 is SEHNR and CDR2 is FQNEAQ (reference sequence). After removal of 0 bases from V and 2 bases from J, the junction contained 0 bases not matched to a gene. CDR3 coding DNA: TGTGCCAGCAGCTTAGCGGGGGGGCAAGAGACCCAGTACTTC. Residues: CASSLAGGQETQYF. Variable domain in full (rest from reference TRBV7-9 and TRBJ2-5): DTGVSQNPRHKITKRGQNVTFRCDPISEHNRLYWYRQTLGQGPEFLTYFQNEAQLEKSRLLSDRFSAERPKGSFSTLEIQRTEQGDSAMYLCASSLAGGQETQYFGPGTRLLVL.

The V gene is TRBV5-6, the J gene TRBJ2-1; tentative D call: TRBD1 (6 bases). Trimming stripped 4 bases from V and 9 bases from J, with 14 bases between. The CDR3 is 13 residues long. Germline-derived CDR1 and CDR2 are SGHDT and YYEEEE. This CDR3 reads CASSGYRDTEQFF. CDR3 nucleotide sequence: TGTGCCAGCAGCGGGTACAGGGATACTGAGCAGTTCTTC.

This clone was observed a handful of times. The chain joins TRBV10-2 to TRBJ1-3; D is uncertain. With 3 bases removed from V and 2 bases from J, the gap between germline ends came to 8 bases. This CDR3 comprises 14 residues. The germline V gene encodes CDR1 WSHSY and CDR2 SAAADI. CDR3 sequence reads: CASSEVETGNTIYF. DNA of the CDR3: TGCGCCAGCAGTGAAGTGGAGACTGGAAACACCATATATTTT.

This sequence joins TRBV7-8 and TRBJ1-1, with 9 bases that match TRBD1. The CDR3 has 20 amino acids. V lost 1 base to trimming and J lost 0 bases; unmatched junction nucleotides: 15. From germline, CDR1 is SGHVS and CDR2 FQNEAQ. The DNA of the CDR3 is TGTGCCAGCAGCTTAGTCCCCACAGGGGGCGTGATGATGCTGAACACTGAAGCTTTCTTT. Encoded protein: CASSLVPTGGVMMLNTEAFF.

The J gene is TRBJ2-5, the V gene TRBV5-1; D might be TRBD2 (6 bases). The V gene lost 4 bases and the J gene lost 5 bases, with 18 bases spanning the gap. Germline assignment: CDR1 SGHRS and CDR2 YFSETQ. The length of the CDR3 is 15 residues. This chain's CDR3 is CASSVLTGAGETQYF. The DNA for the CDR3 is TGCGCCAGCAGCGTTCTGACCGGGGCGGGGGAGACCCAGTACTTC.

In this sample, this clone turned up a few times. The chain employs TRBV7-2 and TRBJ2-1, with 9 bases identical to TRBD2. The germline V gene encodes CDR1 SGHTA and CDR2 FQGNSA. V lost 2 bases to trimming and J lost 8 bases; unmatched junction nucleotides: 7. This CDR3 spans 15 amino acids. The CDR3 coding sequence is TGTGCCAGCAGCTTACAGGCTAGCGGGGCCCATGAGCAGTTCTTC. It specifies CASSLQASGAHEQFF.

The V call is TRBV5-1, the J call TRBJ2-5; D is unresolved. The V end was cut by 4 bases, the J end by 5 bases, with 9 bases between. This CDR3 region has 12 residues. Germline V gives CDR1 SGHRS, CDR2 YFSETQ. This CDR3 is CASSRVAETQYF. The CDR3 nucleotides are TGCGCCAGCAGCCGCGTCGCGGAGACCCAGTACTTC. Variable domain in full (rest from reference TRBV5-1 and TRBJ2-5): KAGVTQTPRYLIKTRGQQVTLSCSPISGHRSVSWYQQTPGQGLQFLFEYFSETQRNKGNFPGRFSGRQFSNSRSEMNVSTLELGDSALYLCASSRVAETQYFGPGTRLLVL.

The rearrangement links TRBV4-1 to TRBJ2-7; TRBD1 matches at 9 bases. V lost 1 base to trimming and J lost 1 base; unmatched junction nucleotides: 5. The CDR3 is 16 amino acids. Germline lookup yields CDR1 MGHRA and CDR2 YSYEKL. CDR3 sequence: CASSQVSDRGSYEQYF. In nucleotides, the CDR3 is TGCGCCAGCAGCCAAGTGTCGGACAGGGGATCCTACGAGCAGTACTTC.